This TCR beta chain appears in the sequencing data of a study of long-term antiretroviral therapy in people with HIV. This CDR3 comprises 14 residues. Deletions cut 4 bases from V and 3 bases from J, with 13 bases between. Germline CDR1 is SNHLY and CDR2 is FYNNEI. Every donor had one or more pre-ART and two or more post-ART PBMC samples. It was version v3.0 of the immunoSEQ assay that was run at survey level. Measured with immunoSEQ multiplex PCR; TCRdb has only the in-frame clones, and not every one. This table has 20,000 to 25,000 clones, around 79% appearing once. The chain couples TRBV2 to TRBJ2-7, with D perhaps matching TRBD1 (6 bases). The clonotype originates from a woman between 35 and 50 years old with HIV. The sample here was unsorted PBMCs, taken 4.1 years after starting antiretroviral therapy. In DNA form, the CDR3 reads TGTGCCAGCAGTGGGAGTTTCAGGGGCTACGAGCAGTACTTC. It yields the protein CASSGSFRGYEQYF.